The entry that follows covers one T cell receptor (beta chain) sequence. The antigen remains undetermined. This specimen belongs to a study of shared clonotypes between healthy human individuals. The study's findings and limits: The study found lower generation probabilities in non-shared clonotypes than in those shared by all four donors. Several donors held approximately 4.6% of naive CD4 clonotypes in common.

Trimming removed 7 bases from V and 2 bases from J; junction bases left unmatched: 6. Germline V gives CDR1 SGHNT, CDR2 YYREEE (reference sequence). This CDR3 spans 15 amino acids. Researchers partitioned CD4+ cells into CD45RA+ naive and CD45RA-negative memory subsets. Here immunoSEQ multiplex PCR was the method, and the copy in TCRdb shows in-frame clones only, minus some. The table records 1.4 million or so clones, approximately 98.5% of them present only once. Input material: naive CD4+ T cells sorted from blood. The subset was: CD45RA+ positively selected. The source of this sequence is a man aged 25-45 years in good health. The chain employs TRBV5-4 and TRBJ2-3; 11 bases are shared with TRBD2. The CDR3 protein is CASGKGLADTDTQYF. The DNA for the CDR3 is TGTGCCAGCGGGAAGGGACTAGCGGACACAGATACGCAGTATTTT.